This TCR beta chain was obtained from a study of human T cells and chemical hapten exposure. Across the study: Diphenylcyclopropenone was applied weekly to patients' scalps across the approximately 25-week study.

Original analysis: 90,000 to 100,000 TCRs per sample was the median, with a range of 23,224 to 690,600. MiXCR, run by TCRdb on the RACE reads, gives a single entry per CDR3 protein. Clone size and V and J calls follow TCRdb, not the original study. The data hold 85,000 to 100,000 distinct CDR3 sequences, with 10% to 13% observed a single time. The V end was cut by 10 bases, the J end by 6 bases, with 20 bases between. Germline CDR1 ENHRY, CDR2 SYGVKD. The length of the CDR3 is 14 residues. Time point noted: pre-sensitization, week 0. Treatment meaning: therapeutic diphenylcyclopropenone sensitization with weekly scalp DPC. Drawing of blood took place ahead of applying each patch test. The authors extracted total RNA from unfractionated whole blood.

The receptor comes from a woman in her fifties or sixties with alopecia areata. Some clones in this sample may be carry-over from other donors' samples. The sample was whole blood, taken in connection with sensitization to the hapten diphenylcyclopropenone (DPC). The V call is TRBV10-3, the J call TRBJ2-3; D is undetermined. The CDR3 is CATQAAVSRDTQYF. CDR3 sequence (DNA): TGTGCCACTCAGGCGGCAGTCTCTCGGGATACGCAGTATTTT.